The clone carrying this T cell receptor beta chain was picked up a small number of times. This sample stems from a study of blood T cells in healthy people across ages. The use of a sample-barcoded 5' primer and a J-beta primer mix characterized a second PCR of roughly 7 to 11 cycles. A single record per CDR3 protein comes from TCRdb applying MiXCR to the 5' RACE reads. The data contain some 940,000 distinct CDR3 sequences, about 28% of them singletons. V lost 0 bases and J 2 bases, leaving 13 bases between the germline ends. Germline V lookup: CDR1 SGHRS, CDR2 YFSETQ. The CDR3 runs 16 residues. The same sample was also studied in work on T cells of mothers and their children. As that study records: RNA was extracted, and all of it went into cDNA synthesis at approximately 1.4 ug per 15 ul.

Sequenced: blood. This chain joins TRBV5-1 and TRBJ2-3; D is possibly TRBD1 (6 bases). The TCR comes from a woman aged 40 to 50 in good health. The CDR3 region is CASSLVSGAVTDTQYF. CDR3 sequence (DNA): TGCGCCAGCAGCTTGGTTTCAGGGGCCGTCACAGATACGCAGTATTTT.